Presented here are 7 T cell receptor beta chains from one specimen sequenced in a study of early T cells in non-severe SARS-CoV-2 infection. TCRdb re-analysed the 5' RACE reads in MiXCR, keeping a single row per CDR3 protein. Of roughly 35,000 distinct CDR3 sequences detected, about 7% appear once; the ten largest clones hold approximately 4%. The sample was whole blood. The receptors come from an adult who was a healthcare worker with PCR-confirmed SARS-CoV-2 infection or an uninfected control (not recorded which).

V and J are TRBV11-2 and TRBJ2-5; D is unresolved. This CDR3 comprises 15 residues. Germline V gene sequence: CDR1 SGHAT, CDR2 FQNNGV. Trimming cost V 2 bases and J 1 base, with 11 bases left between them. Here the CDR3 DNA reads TGTGCCAGCAGCTTAATGGGCAGCAGCCAAGAGACCCAGTACTTC. It encodes CASSLMGSSQETQYF.

Ten or more counts support this clonotype. The V gene is TRBV7-2, the J gene TRBJ2-2; possibly TRBD2 for D (5 bases). Trimming removed 1 base from V and 4 bases from J, with 13 bases in between. CDR3 length: 16 amino acids. Germline V gene data show CDR1 as SGHTA and CDR2 as FQGNSA. CDR3 residues: CASSLDGVRVTGELFF. CDR3 nucleotides: TGTGCCAGCAGCTTAGACGGGGTGAGGGTCACCGGGGAGCTGTTTTTT. The full variable domain, with the rest looked up from reference TRBV7-2 and TRBJ2-2, is GAGVSQSPSNKVTEKGKDVELRCDPISGHTALYWYRQSLGQGLEFLIYFQGNSAPDKSGLPSDRFSAERTGGSVSTLTIQRTQQEDSAVYLCASSLDGVRVTGELFFGEGSRLTVL.

This clonotype was detected a few times. This CDR3 is CASSLDGRVSYEQYF. The CDR3 DNA follows: TGTGCCAGCAGCTTAGACGGGAGGGTCTCCTACGAGCAGTACTTC. The chain uses TRBV7-2 and TRBJ2-7, with 8 bases fitting TRBD2. This CDR3 has 15 amino acids. Germline V CDR1 and CDR2: SGHTA, FQGNSA. Trimming cost V 1 base and J 0 bases; bases outside gene matches: 2.

This clonotype has a count of ten or more. The rearrangement links TRBV2 to TRBJ2-1, with 10 nucleotides matching TRBD2. The trim removed 4 bases at V and 4 bases at J, leaving 1 base unmatched. This CDR3 has 14 amino acids. Germline CDR1 and CDR2: SNHLY and FYNNEI. CDR3 protein: CASSGTSGYNEQFF. CDR3 sequence (DNA): TGTGCCAGCAGTGGGACTAGCGGATACAATGAGCAGTTCTTC. Full variable domain (rest looked up from reference TRBV2 and TRBJ2-1): EPEVTQTPSHQVTQMGQEVILRCVPISNHLYFYWYRQILGQKVEFLVSFYNNEISEKSEIFDDQFSVERPDGSNFTLKIRSTKLEDSAMYFCASSGTSGYNEQFFGPGTRLTVL.

By sample fraction, this clonotype is medium-sized. The chain is built from TRBV20-1 and TRBJ2-6; possible D gene TRBD2, 5 bases. Germline CDR1 DFQATT, CDR2 SNEGSKA (reference sequence). Trimming took off 3 bases at V and 4 bases at J, with 13 bases between the two ends. The CDR3 spans 15 residues. The CDR3 nucleotides are TGCAGTGCTAGTGAAGCGGATAGGGGGGCCAACGTCCTGACTTTC. As protein: CSASEADRGANVLTF.

At least ten counts were recorded for this clonotype. The V and J genes are TRBV10-2 and TRBJ1-1; D not certain. This CDR3 contains 14 residues. Germline V gene lookup returns CDR1 WSHSY and CDR2 SAAADI. V lost 3 bases and J lost 0, with 8 bases in between. CDR3 region: CASSDLDLNTEAFF. CDR3 in DNA: TGCGCCAGCAGTGATCTGGATTTGAACACTGAAGCTTTCTTT.

This clonotype was recorded at least ten times. The chain carries TRBV28 and TRBJ2-3; D is unresolved. The CDR3 is 14 residues long. Looked up from germline, CDR1 is MDHEN and CDR2 is SYDVKM. With 7 bases removed from V and 0 bases from J, the gap between germline ends came to 11 bases. The CDR3 DNA follows: TGTGCCAGCACGATGGGATCTAGCACAGATACGCAGTATTTT. Encoded protein: CASTMGSSTDTQYF.